This T cell receptor beta chain emerged from a study of beta chain features in type 1 diabetes. Sorting of CD4+ naive, central memory, regulatory and stem cell-like memory cells was performed via CD45RO/CCR7/CD25/CD127/CD95/CD27. This clone was detected only a few times. Its antigen is currently unknown. Trimming cost V 6 bases and J 5 bases; bases outside gene matches: 8. The CDR3 contains 15 residues. CDR1 and CDR2 from the germline V gene are MNHNY and SVGAGI (reference sequence). Overall study findings and caveats: Shorter TCRB CDR3s, moderately but significantly so, were found in Type 1 diabetes patients in all four CD4+ subsets.

Expressed TCRB transcripts were sequenced because the isolated RNA had all been reverse transcribed beforehand. Sequenced by immunoSEQ multiplex PCR; TCRdb stores in-frame clones only, minus some. The sample holds 300,000 to 450,000 clones, 10% to 15% seen once. The sequenced material came from naive CD4+ T cells from blood. The sequence was obtained from a man between 18 and 29 years old in good health. This chain joins TRBV6-6 and TRBJ2-2, with 8 bases matching TRBD1. This chain's CDR3 is CASRADRGLTGELFF. The CDR3 DNA reads as TGTGCCAGCAGAGCCGACAGGGGTCTAACCGGGGAGCTGTTTTTT.